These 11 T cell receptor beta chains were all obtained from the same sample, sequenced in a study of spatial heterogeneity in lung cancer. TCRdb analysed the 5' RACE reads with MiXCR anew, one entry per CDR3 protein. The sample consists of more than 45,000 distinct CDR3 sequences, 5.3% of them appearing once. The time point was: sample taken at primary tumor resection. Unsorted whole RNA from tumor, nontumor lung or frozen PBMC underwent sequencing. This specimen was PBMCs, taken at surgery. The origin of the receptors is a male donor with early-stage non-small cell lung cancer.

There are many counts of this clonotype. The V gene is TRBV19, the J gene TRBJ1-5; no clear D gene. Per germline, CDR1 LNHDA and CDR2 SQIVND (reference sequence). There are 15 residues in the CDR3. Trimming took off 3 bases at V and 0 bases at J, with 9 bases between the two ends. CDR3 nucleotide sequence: TGTGCCAGTAGTATTCCCCAGACTAGCAATCAGCCCCAGCATTTT. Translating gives CASSIPQTSNQPQHF.

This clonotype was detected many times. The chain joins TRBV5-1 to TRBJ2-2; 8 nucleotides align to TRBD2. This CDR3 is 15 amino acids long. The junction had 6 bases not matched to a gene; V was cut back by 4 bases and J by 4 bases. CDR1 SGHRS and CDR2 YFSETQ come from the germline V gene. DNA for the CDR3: TGCGCCAGCAGCCTGAGCGGGAGAGGCACCGGGGAGCTGTTTTTT. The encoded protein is CASSLSGRGTGELFF.

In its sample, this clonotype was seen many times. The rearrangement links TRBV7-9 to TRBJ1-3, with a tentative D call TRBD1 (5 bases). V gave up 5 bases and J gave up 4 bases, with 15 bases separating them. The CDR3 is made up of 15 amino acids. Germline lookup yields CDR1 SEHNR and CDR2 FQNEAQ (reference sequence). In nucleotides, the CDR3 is TGTGCCAGCAGCCCCCCCTACAGGCTCGGAAACACCATATATTTT. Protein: CASSPPYRLGNTIYF.

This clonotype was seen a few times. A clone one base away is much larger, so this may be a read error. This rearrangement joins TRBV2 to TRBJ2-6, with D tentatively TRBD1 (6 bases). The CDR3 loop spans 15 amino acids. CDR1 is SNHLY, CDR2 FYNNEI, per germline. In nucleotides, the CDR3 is TGTGCCAGCAGGGACAGTAGGTCTGGGGCCAACATCCTGACTTTC. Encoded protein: CASRDSRSGANILTF.

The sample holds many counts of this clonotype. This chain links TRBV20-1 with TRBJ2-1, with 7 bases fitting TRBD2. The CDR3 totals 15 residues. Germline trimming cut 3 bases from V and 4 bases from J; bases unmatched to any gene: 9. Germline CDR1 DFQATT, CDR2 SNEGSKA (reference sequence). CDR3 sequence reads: CSARRGEGVYNEQFF. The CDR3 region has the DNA TGCAGTGCTAGGCGTGGGGAGGGCGTGTACAATGAGCAGTTCTTC.

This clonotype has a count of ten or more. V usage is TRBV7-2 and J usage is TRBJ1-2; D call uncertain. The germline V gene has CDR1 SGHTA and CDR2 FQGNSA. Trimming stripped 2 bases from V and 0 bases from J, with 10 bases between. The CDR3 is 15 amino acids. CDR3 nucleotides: TGTGCCAGCAGCTTAATTCCCCTAACTAACTATGGCTACACCTTC. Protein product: CASSLIPLTNYGYTF.

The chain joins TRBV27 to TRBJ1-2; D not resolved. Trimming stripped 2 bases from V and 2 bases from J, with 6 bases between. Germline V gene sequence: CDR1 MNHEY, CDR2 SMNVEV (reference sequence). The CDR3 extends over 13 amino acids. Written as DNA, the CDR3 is TGTGCCAGCAGTTTACAACAGAACTATGGCTACACCTTC. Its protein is CASSLQQNYGYTF.

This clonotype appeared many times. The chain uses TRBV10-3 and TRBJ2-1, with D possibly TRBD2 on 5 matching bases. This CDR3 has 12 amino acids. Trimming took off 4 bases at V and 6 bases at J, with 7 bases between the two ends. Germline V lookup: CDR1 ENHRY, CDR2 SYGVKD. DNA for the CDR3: TGTGCCATCAGTGTCGAGGGCAATGAGCAGTTCTTC. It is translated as CAISVEGNEQFF.

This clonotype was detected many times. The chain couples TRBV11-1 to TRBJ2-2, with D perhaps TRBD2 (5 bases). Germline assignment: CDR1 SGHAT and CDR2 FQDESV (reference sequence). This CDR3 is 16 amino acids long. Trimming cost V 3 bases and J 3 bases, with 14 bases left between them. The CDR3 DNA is TGTGCCAGCAGCTTCGGAGCCCTGAGGGACACCGGGGAGCTGTTTTTT. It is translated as CASSFGALRDTGELFF.

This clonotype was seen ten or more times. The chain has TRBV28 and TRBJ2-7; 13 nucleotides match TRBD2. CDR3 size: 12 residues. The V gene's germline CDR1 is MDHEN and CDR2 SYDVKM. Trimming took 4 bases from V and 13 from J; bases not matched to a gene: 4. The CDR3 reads CASSSGLAGEYF. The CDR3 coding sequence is TGTGCCAGCAGTTCCGGACTAGCGGGAGAATACTTC.

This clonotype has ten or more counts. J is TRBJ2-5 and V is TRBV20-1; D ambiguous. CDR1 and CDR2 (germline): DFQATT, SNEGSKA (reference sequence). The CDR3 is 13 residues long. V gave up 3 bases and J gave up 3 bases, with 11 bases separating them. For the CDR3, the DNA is TGCAGTGCTAGTGGTCCGATGGAAGAGACCCAGTACTTC. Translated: CSASGPMEETQYF.